The table lists the clone carrying this T cell receptor beta chain with a count of one. The data belong to a study of blood T cell repertoires in COVID-19. Study overall: The study drew acute and convalescent COVID-19 samples from the United States, Italy and Spain.

TCRdb's copy holds only in-frame clones and misses some; the assay was immunoSEQ multiplex PCR. The table has about 87,000 clones, 80% to 90% seen once; the top ten hold around 10%. The receptor's source is a man aged 80 or over with acute or convalescent COVID-19. The sequencing input was peripheral blood.

The CDR3 region is CASSLALRSGELFF. CDR3 nucleotide sequence: TGTGCCAGCAGCTTGGCCCTGAGGTCCGGGGAGCTGTTTTTT. J is TRBJ2-2 and V is TRBV5-4; D is unclear. Germline CDR1 reads SGHNT; CDR2 reads YYREEE (reference sequence). V lost 0 bases and J 6 bases, leaving 9 bases between the germline ends. This CDR3 comprises 14 residues.